Each of the 21 T cell receptor beta chains below was sequenced from the same sample in a study of cytomegalovirus exposure and HLA in healthy donors. In the PCR, 60 Vbeta and 13 Jbeta primers were used. The method was immunoSEQ multiplex PCR; TCRdb's version includes in-frame clones alone and lacks a portion of them. The table shows 60,000 or so clones, with about four fifths occurring only once. The specimen was PBMCs. Receptors originate from a man aged 35-49 years in good health and CMV-seronegative.

J is TRBJ2-1 and V is TRBV2, with 13 positions matching TRBD2. V lost 10 bases to trimming and J lost 8 bases; unmatched junction nucleotides: 5. CDR1 SNHLY and CDR2 FYNNEI come from the germline V gene. The CDR3 loop spans 13 amino acids. CDR3 sequence (DNA): TGTGCCACACTAGCGGGGGGGCGGGATGAGCAGTTCTTC. As protein: CATLAGGRDEQFF.

V gene TRBV7-2 combines with J gene TRBJ1-2, with 9 bases matching TRBD1. This CDR3 spans 15 amino acids. CDR1 is SGHTA and CDR2 is FQGNSA in the germline V gene. The V gene end was trimmed by 1 base and the J gene end by 8 bases; junction bases not matched to a gene: 8. In DNA, the CDR3 is TGTGCCAGCAGCTTAGATCACTACAGGGGGCGAGGCTACACCTTC. Translated: CASSLDHYRGRGYTF.

The chain joins TRBV11-2 to TRBJ1-6, with D maybe TRBD1 (6 bases). From germline, CDR1 is SGHAT and CDR2 FQNNGV. V gave up 3 bases and J gave up 5 bases, with 11 bases separating them. The CDR3 is 15 amino acids. CDR3 amino acids: CASSLTGADNSPLHF. Written as DNA, the CDR3 is TGTGCCAGCAGCTTGACAGGTGCCGATAATTCACCCCTCCACTTT.

J is TRBJ1-2 and V is TRBV11-3; D call uncertain. CDR3 size: 16 residues. Trimming pared 1 base from V and 3 bases from J, leaving 15 bases between. Germline assignment: CDR1 SGHNT and CDR2 YENEEA. CDR3 residues: CASSLVTAAMDYGYTF. The DNA for the CDR3 is TGTGCCAGCAGCTTAGTGACCGCGGCGATGGACTATGGCTACACCTTC.

V gene TRBV6-1 combines with J gene TRBJ1-5; maybe TRBD1 (5 bases). Between the trimmed V and J ends, which lost 4 bases and 3 bases, there was a span of 13 bases. Germline CDR1 and CDR2: MNHNS and SASEGT. The CDR3 has 15 amino acids. In DNA form, the CDR3 reads TGTGCCAGCAGTGGGAAGACAGCGAACAATCAGCCCCAGCATTTT. Residues: CASSGKTANNQPQHF.

The V call is TRBV7-8, the J call TRBJ1-2; the D is unclear. Per the germline V gene, CDR1 is SGHVS and CDR2 is FQNEAQ. The germline V and J ends were trimmed by 1 base and 0 bases, with 6 bases remaining between them. The length of the CDR3 is 14 residues. The CDR3 is CASSLDSTNYGYTF. Written as DNA, the CDR3 is TGTGCCAGCAGCTTAGACAGCACTAACTATGGCTACACCTTC.

V and J are TRBV2 and TRBJ1-3; maybe TRBD1 (6 bases). Germline assignment: CDR1 SNHLY and CDR2 FYNNEI. This CDR3 is 15 amino acids long. V was shortened by 4 bases and J by 3 bases, with 13 bases between the two germline ends. The CDR3 reads CASSVGRGDGNTIYF. The CDR3 nucleotides are TGTGCCAGCAGTGTGGGCAGGGGAGATGGAAACACCATATATTTT.

This chain joins TRBV7-9 and TRBJ2-1, with a weak D call TRBD1 (5 bases). The CDR3 is made up of 18 amino acids. The ends were cut back, 5 bases at V and 7 bases at J, with 27 bases in the middle. Per the germline V gene, CDR1 is SEHNR and CDR2 is FQNEAQ (reference sequence). The CDR3 loop is CASSPFAGPGLLANEQFF. The CDR3 region has the DNA TGTGCCAGCAGCCCCTTCGCAGGTCCAGGGCTCTTAGCTAATGAGCAGTTCTTC.

Here the CDR3 DNA reads TGTGCCAGCAGTGACCAGACAGGGGGAGACTATGGCTACACCTTC. This gives the protein CASSDQTGGDYGYTF. The chain links TRBV6-1 to TRBJ1-2; 9 nucleotides align to TRBD1. This CDR3 comprises 15 residues. V shed 3 bases, J shed 3 bases, and the junction held 5 bases outside the gene matches. CDR1 and CDR2 from the germline V gene are MNHNS and SASEGT.

CDR3 nucleotide sequence: TGTGCCTGGACAACACACCTTAAGGGGGCCGGGGAGCTGTTTTTT. This sequence encodes CAWTTHLKGAGELFF. V is TRBV30 and J is TRBJ2-2; D might be TRBD1 (6 bases). Between the trimmed V and J ends, which lost 4 bases and 6 bases, there was a span of 18 bases. The germline V gene encodes CDR1 GTSNPN and CDR2 SVGIG (reference sequence). The CDR3 is 15 amino acids.

This clone was observed a handful of times. The J gene is TRBJ2-2, the V gene TRBV10-2; D might be TRBD1 (7 bases). The germline gives CDR1 WSHSY, CDR2 SAAADI. The CDR3 covers 15 residues. The germline V and J ends were trimmed by 4 bases and 4 bases, with 13 bases remaining between them. For the CDR3, the DNA is TGCGCCAGCAGTGTTGGAGGGGGCTCCACCGGGGAGCTGTTTTTT. As protein: CASSVGGGSTGELFF.

The V gene is TRBV9, the J gene TRBJ2-7; TRBD2 aligns across 11 bases. The V gene end was trimmed by 0 bases and the J gene end by 5 bases; junction bases not matched to a gene: 7. The CDR3 length is 16 residues. The germline V gene encodes CDR1 SGDLS and CDR2 YYNGEE. CDR3 in amino acids: CASSVGVSGGANEQYF. CDR3 nucleotide sequence: TGTGCCAGCAGCGTAGGGGTTAGCGGGGGGGCAAACGAGCAGTACTTC.

The chain links TRBV19 to TRBJ1-2; 9 positions agree with TRBD1. This CDR3 region has 14 residues. Unmatched junction bases numbered 6, after V lost 5 bases and J lost 5 bases. Germline V gives CDR1 LNHDA, CDR2 SQIVND (reference sequence). CDR3 residues: CASSQLDRGYGYTF. The CDR3 nucleotides read TGTGCCAGTAGTCAATTGGACAGGGGATATGGCTACACCTTC.

This clone came up a few times. The chain links TRBV9 to TRBJ2-6; the D is unclear. Germline V gives CDR1 SGDLS, CDR2 YYNGEE. The CDR3 has 15 residues. The germline V and J ends were trimmed by 4 bases and 0 bases, with 8 bases remaining between them. CDR3 DNA sequence: TGTGCCAGCAGCCAAGTAGTCTCTGGGGCCAACGTCCTGACTTTC. Its translation is CASSQVVSGANVLTF.

This chain links TRBV7-9 with TRBJ2-1; TRBD2 matches at 8 bases. The CDR3 spans 14 residues. In germline, CDR1 is SEHNR, CDR2 FQNEAQ (reference sequence). V lost 2 bases, J lost 7 bases, and 4 bases stayed unmatched. DNA for the CDR3: TGTGCCAGCAGCTTAACAAGCGGGGGTAATGAGCAGTTCTTC. Its translation is CASSLTSGGNEQFF.

V is TRBV6-6 and J is TRBJ2-1; the match to TRBD2 covers 8 bases. Germline V lookup: CDR1 MNHNY, CDR2 SVGAGI (reference sequence). The CDR3 runs to 15 residues. The V and J ends lost 6 bases and 1 base, in that order; junction bases with no gene match: 5. In DNA form, the CDR3 reads TGTGCCAGCAGAGAAACTAGCGGTTCCTACAATGAGCAGTTCTTC. Translating gives CASRETSGSYNEQFF.

The V gene is TRBV19, the J gene TRBJ1-1; unclear D gene. The CDR3 is made up of 16 amino acids. Germline CDR1 LNHDA, CDR2 SQIVND (reference sequence). V dropped 2 bases and J dropped 7 bases, with 20 bases sitting between them. The CDR3 nucleotides are TGTGCCAGTAGTATATCGCTAGGAGGCGGGATAGGTGAAGCTTTCTTT. This encodes CASSISLGGGIGEAFF.

The CDR3 loop is CASSPQVNSPLHF. The CDR3 DNA is TGTGCCAGCAGCCCCCAGGTCAATTCACCCCTCCACTTT. The V and J genes are TRBV5-4 and TRBJ1-6; D unresolved. Trimming cost V 4 bases and J 7 bases, with 9 bases left between them. Germline CDR1 is SGHNT and CDR2 is YYREEE (reference sequence). CDR3 size: 13 residues.

For the CDR3, the DNA is TGTGCCATCAAATGGCAGATTGACACTGAAGCTTTCTTT. This gives the protein CAIKWQIDTEAFF. V gene TRBV10-3 combines with J gene TRBJ1-1, with D hard to call. The CDR3 is 13 amino acids. CDR1 is ENHRY, CDR2 SYGVKD, per germline. Trimming left V 7 bases short and J 3 bases short, with 12 bases between.

The rearrangement joins TRBV5-1 to TRBJ2-2; tentative D call: TRBD1 (6 bases). The CDR3 length is 14 residues. V was cut by 4 bases and J by 6 bases, with 13 bases left in between. Germline V lookup: CDR1 SGHRS, CDR2 YFSETQ. The CDR3 DNA reads TGCGCCAGCAGCGGAGGACAGTTCTCCGGGGAGCTGTTTTTT. As protein: CASSGGQFSGELFF.

The sample holds a few counts of this clone. V gene TRBV5-6 combines with J gene TRBJ1-1; 10 bases match TRBD1. The CDR3 totals 14 residues. Unmatched junction bases numbered 2, after V lost 5 bases and J lost 1 base. Germline CDR1 SGHDT, CDR2 YYEEEE. This CDR3 reads CASRGQGWNTEAFF. In DNA form, the CDR3 reads TGTGCCAGCAGGGGACAGGGGTGGAACACTGAAGCTTTCTTT.